The TCR beta chain described here comes from a study of STAT5B mutations in CD4+ large granular lymphocyte leukemia. Study findings and constraints: Approximately 25% of private leukemic clonotypes occurred rarely in other patients' non-leukemic repertoires.

The CDR3 extends over 14 amino acids. Germline lookup yields CDR1 SGDLS and CDR2 YYNGEE. The V gene lost 4 bases and the J gene lost 8 bases, with 15 bases spanning the gap. Some clones are missing from TCRdb's copy, which holds only in-frame ones; the method was immunoSEQ multiplex PCR. The sample contains approximately 32,000 clones, approximately 90% of which appear only once. For this clone: Its antigen is currently unknown.

Material for sequencing was CD4+ T cells from blood buffy coats. The chain has TRBV9 and TRBJ1-4, with a weak D call TRBD1 (5 bases). The TCR comes from a human donor in good health. CDR3 nucleotides: TGTGCCAGCAGCTTACAGGTTGGAGGAGAAAAACTGTTTTTT. This gives the protein CASSLQVGGEKLFF.